Included here is one TCR beta chain sequence, with context. Its target is unknown. CDR1 and CDR2 from the germline V gene are SGHVS and FQNEAQ. The CDR3 is 12 residues long. The germline V and J ends were trimmed by 4 bases and 7 bases, with 10 bases remaining between them. The data were taken from a study of T cell responses to AZD1222 COVID-19 vaccine. Broader study findings: All repertoire sampling was performed exclusively after the peak T cell response. Elevations in Spike-specific TCR breadth and depth followed administration of two AZD1222 doses. Spike as a whole was targeted by vaccine-associated CD4 TCRs, dominant at 160-218 and 743-854. It should be noted that donors were predominantly white British and more often female, and clonal diversity was possibly underestimated.

Profiled with immunoSEQ multiplex PCR; TCRdb holds only in-frame clones, not every one. The table lists 80,000 to 90,000 clones, 90% of them singletons, with 2.5% to 3.5% in the top ten. The sequence was collected from an adult in good health. The sample was peripheral blood, taken on day 0 of AZD1222 vaccination. V usage is TRBV7-8 and J usage is TRBJ2-5; D not certain. CDR3 nucleotides: TGTGCCAGCAGCTCCCTCGACGGGACCCAGTACTTC. Translation: CASSSLDGTQYF.